Each of the 3 T cell receptor beta chains below was sequenced from the same sample in a study of blood T cells in healthy people across ages (dated by TCRdb to the mid-2010s). Receptors were amplified or captured by 5' RACE. The instrument given in TCRdb is Illumina HiSeq 2500. A second PCR of roughly 7 to 11 cycles was run with a J-beta primer mix and a sample-barcoded 5' primer. TCRdb's own reprocessing of the public reads used fastp at Q25 and MiXCR and kept productive beta chains. Duplicate CDR3 protein sequences are folded into a single record with the most common DNA and genes. This sample holds 700,000 to 1,000,000 distinct CDR3 sequences; under 45% were observed only once. Approximately 20% of the sample comes from the top ten. Sequencing was performed on blood. These receptors originate from a man aged 55 to 69 in good health.

The chain couples TRBV5-6 to TRBJ1-6; a possible D gene is TRBD1 (5 bases). Trimming shortened V by 2 bases and J by 10 bases, and 13 bases separated the two germline ends. This CDR3 has 14 residues. Looked up from germline, CDR1 is SGHDT and CDR2 is YYEEEE. Here the CDR3 reads CASSFVAEGSPLHF. The CDR3 DNA is TGTGCCAGCAGCTTTGTTGCCGAGGGGTCACCCCTCCACTTT.

This clonotype was observed a few times. The V call is TRBV7-2, the J call TRBJ2-3; D is possibly TRBD2 (5 bases). V was pared by 5 bases and J by 4 bases, with 16 bases between. This CDR3 is 15 amino acids long. Germline V lookup: CDR1 SGHTA, CDR2 FQGNSA. The CDR3 DNA follows: TGTGCCAGCAGCCCCCGGCGGGTAATGGCAGATACGCAGTATTTT. It codes for CASSPRRVMADTQYF.

This clonotype was seen more than once but under ten times. The chain carries TRBV5-1 and TRBJ2-7, with TRBD1 matching over 7 bases. Per the germline V gene, CDR1 is SGHRS and CDR2 is YFSETQ. With V trimmed by 0 bases and J by 0 bases, 6 bases remained unmatched. The CDR3 has 16 residues. Here the CDR3 reads CASSLDPGQSSYEQYF. The CDR3 DNA sequence: TGCGCCAGCAGCTTGGATCCGGGACAGAGCTCCTACGAGCAGTACTTC.